This T cell receptor (beta chain) was captured by sequencing in a study of blood T cell repertoires in COVID-19. As for the study in general: PBMCs, B-cell-depleted T cells, or T cells were the source of the cDNA or gDNA that made up the material.

There are 15 residues in the CDR3. The germline V gene has CDR1 KGHSH and CDR2 LQKENI. The J segment lost 4 bases and the V segment lost 10 bases, leaving 15 bases of the junction unmatched. Study processing details: Nucleated cell number was recorded as an estimate derived from reference gene primer amplification. Assay: immunoSEQ multiplex PCR; the TCRdb copy retains only in-frame clones and omits some. Clonal size and the V and J genes are those of that table, whereas D and trimming came from the DNA. Here the sample spans some 110,000 clones, approximately 76% being singletons. The J gene is TRBJ1-2, the V gene TRBV18, with TRBD1 matching over 7 bases. The clonotype was recovered from a woman aged 65 to 85 with acute or convalescent COVID-19. Sequenced material: peripheral blood. CDR3 loop: CATTPGTDLLYGYTF. CDR3 bases: TGTGCCACAACACCGGGGACAGATTTACTCTATGGCTACACCTTC.